The 3 T cell receptor beta chains below come from one sample, sequenced in a study of T-cell reconstitution after alpha-beta-depleted transplantation in children. Researchers prepared the TCRbeta library using unique molecular identifiers, the study reports. From the PCR reads, TCRdb called clonotypes with MiXCR, one entry per CDR3 protein. This repertoire shows almost 400,000 distinct CDR3 sequences, roughly 22% found once; its top ten account for about 3.8%. The specimen was PBMCs from the stem cell graft donor, collected from the stem cell graft. Receptors were obtained from a human donor who donated a stem cell graft to a child with acute myeloid leukemia.

This clonotype was seen a handful of times. The chain uses TRBV29-1 and TRBJ2-7; 8 nucleotides align to TRBD1. The CDR3 runs 12 residues. Germline V gives CDR1 SQVTM, CDR2 ANQGSEA. With 6 bases clipped from V and 6 bases from J, the junction kept 7 bases outside the gene matches. CDR3 sequence: CSVDGTGPEQYF. The CDR3 DNA follows: TGCAGCGTGGATGGGACAGGACCCGAGCAGTACTTC.

This clonotype was counted at least ten times. This rearrangement joins TRBV5-1 to TRBJ2-3; D is possibly TRBD2 (6 bases). CDR1 is SGHRS and CDR2 is YFSETQ in the germline V gene. V lost 3 bases and J 4 bases, leaving 12 bases between the germline ends. The CDR3 consists of 14 residues. Here the CDR3 DNA reads TGCGCCAGCAGCTGGAGTTCTAGCGCAGATACGCAGTATTTT. It specifies CASSWSSSADTQYF.

A few counts support this clonotype. This chain joins TRBV20-1 and TRBJ2-1; D is undetermined. Germline V gene data show CDR1 as DFQATT and CDR2 as SNEGSKA (reference sequence). The length of the CDR3 is 11 residues. V lost 5 bases, J lost 8 bases, and 10 bases lay in between. The CDR3 nucleotides read TGCAGTGCTTATCCTAGAGATGAGCAGTTCTTC. Its translation is CSAYPRDEQFF.